This T cell receptor (beta chain) is from a study of graft-versus-host responses after intestinal transplantation. In the study overall: Multivisceral, liver-intestinal, or isolated intestinal grafts were transplanted into recipients. Uniformly, recipients were administered anti-thymocyte globulin induction with subsequent tacrolimus and steroids for approximately three years.

Study-wide findings and caveats: Among recipient marrow samples, GvH clones were found; some appeared first in ileum or blood. High graft-versus-host to host-versus-graft T cell clonal ratios marked allografts of patients with graft-donor macrochimerism.

Only in-frame clones appear in the TCRdb table, and some are missing; sequencing was by immunoSEQ multiplex PCR. The sample records some 90,000 clones, under 95% being singletons. On this clone: As yet, its antigen is unknown.

The V gene lost 4 bases and the J gene lost 6 bases, with 15 bases spanning the gap. The CDR3 extends over 14 amino acids. Germline lookup yields CDR1 MNHEY and CDR2 SMNVEV (reference sequence). The sequencing here drew on unstimulated CD8+ T cells sorted from spleen or lymph node cells, taken before transplant. The origin of this receptor is a human donor who was the organ donor for an intestinal transplant. This sequence joins TRBV27 and TRBJ1-1; unclear D gene. In DNA, the CDR3 is TGTGCCAGCAGTTCGACTCCCACACCCTCTGAAGCTTTCTTT. Translating gives CASSSTPTPSEAFF.